The 19 T cell receptor beta chains presented below share a single source sample, sequenced in a study of CD8+ T cells in alopecia areata. The treatment denotes: oral pan-JAK inhibitor, 5-10 mg twice daily. RNA extraction and reverse transcription yielded cDNA as sequencing template. Sequencing was performed with immunoSEQ multiplex PCR; in TCRdb, only in-frame clones are kept and a portion is missing. The sample contains about 210,000 clones, 43% of which appear only once. Sequencing was performed on CD4+ T cells sorted from blood, taken around week 37, from a patient treated with tofacitinib. Every receptor here comes from a human donor with alopecia areata.

J is TRBJ1-1 and V is TRBV2; D unclear. The germline V gene encodes CDR1 SNHLY and CDR2 FYNNEI. This CDR3 is 16 amino acids long. Between the trimmed V and J ends, which lost 0 bases and 1 base, there was a span of 12 bases. The CDR3 nucleotides read TGTGCCAGCAGTGAAGCGGTGCAGGCGGAGAACACTGAAGCTTTCTTT. This encodes CASSEAVQAENTEAFF.

This clone has more than one count but fewer than ten. This rearrangement joins TRBV4-1 to TRBJ2-1; 8 nucleotides agree with TRBD1. V lost 1 base and J lost 7; bases outside the gene matches: 6. Per germline, CDR1 MGHRA and CDR2 YSYEKL. This CDR3 is 15 amino acids long. CDR3: CASSQGTGWRNEQFF. The CDR3 coding sequence is TGCGCCAGCAGCCAAGGGACAGGGTGGCGGAATGAGCAGTTCTTC.

In its sample, this clone was seen a few times. The chain is built from TRBV29-1 and TRBJ2-2, with 8 nucleotides matching TRBD2. The CDR3 is 14 residues long. The V segment lost 7 bases and the J segment 4 bases; nucleotides outside the gene matches: 8. CDR1 and CDR2 (germline): SQVTM, ANQGSEA. CDR3 bases: TGCAGCGCCGAGGGACTAGTGGTCACCGGGGAGCTGTTTTTT. This codes for CSAEGLVVTGELFF.

The chain recombines TRBV18 with TRBJ1-1; 8 bases are a match to TRBD1. V shed 6 bases, J shed 1 base, and the junction held 4 bases outside the gene matches. The CDR3 is made up of 14 amino acids. Per germline, CDR1 KGHSH and CDR2 LQKENI. The CDR3 DNA is TGTGCCAGCTCTCTAGGACAGGGGAACACTGAAGCTTTCTTT. This codes for CASSLGQGNTEAFF.

The chain joins TRBV28 to TRBJ2-3, with TRBD2 matching 7 bases. The V gene end was trimmed by 7 bases and the J gene end by 2 bases; junction bases not matched to a gene: 9. The CDR3 has 15 residues. The germline V gene encodes CDR1 MDHEN and CDR2 SYDVKM. As DNA, the CDR3 is TGTGCCAGCATGGAGCTAGCGGTGGACACAGATACGCAGTATTTT. It is translated as CASMELAVDTDTQYF.

As for this clone: Other DNA sequences in the same sample also yield this CDR3. The rearrangement uses TRBV7-2 and TRBJ2-6; D is uncertain. Germline CDR1 is SGHTA and CDR2 is FQGNSA. The V end was cut by 1 base, the J end by 2 bases, with 3 bases between. This CDR3 is 14 amino acids long. CDR3 region: CASSLVPGANVLTF. CDR3 nucleotide sequence: TGTGCCAGCAGCTTAGTCCCTGGGGCCAACGTCCTGACTTTC.

This chain joins TRBV5-4 and TRBJ2-1; D may be TRBD2 (5 bases). Germline loops: CDR1 SGHNT, CDR2 YYREEE (reference sequence). This CDR3 region has 15 residues. V lost 2 bases and J 0 bases, leaving 9 bases between the germline ends. CDR3 DNA: TGTGCCAGCAGCTTCAGCGGAAACTCCTACAATGAGCAGTTCTTC. This codes for CASSFSGNSYNEQFF.

The CDR3 DNA reads as TGTGCCAGCTCCTCTCCTCCCACAGATACGCAGTATTTT. This codes for CASSSPPTDTQYF. V is TRBV28 and J is TRBJ2-3; D unresolved. CDR1 is MDHEN, CDR2 SYDVKM, per germline. Trimming left V 8 bases short and J 2 bases short, with 11 bases between. CDR3 length equals 13 residues.

This clone was picked up a small number of times. V is TRBV7-9 and J is TRBJ2-7; tentatively, D is TRBD1 (5 bases). V lost 1 base to trimming and J lost 6 bases, with 13 bases between them. Germline V gene sequence: CDR1 SEHNR, CDR2 FQNEAQ (reference sequence). CDR3 size: 14 residues. The CDR3 DNA sequence: TGTGCCAGCAGCTTAGTAGCAGGGCGAGGCGAGCAGTACTTC. Protein product: CASSLVAGRGEQYF. The full variable domain, in which reference TRBV7-9 and TRBJ2-7 provide the parts outside the CDR3, is DTGVSQNPRHKITKRGQNVTFRCDPISEHNRLYWYRQTLGQGPEFLTYFQNEAQLEKSRLLSDRFSAERPKGSFSTLEIQRTEQGDSAMYLCASSLVAGRGEQYFGPGTRLTVT.

This clone occurred a few times. The gene calls are TRBV5-6 and TRBJ1-1, with D uncertain. There are 12 residues in the CDR3. Trimming removed 2 bases at V and 6 bases at J, with 8 bases between. Germline V gene data show CDR1 as SGHDT and CDR2 as YYEEEE. CDR3 amino acids: CASSFGPAEAFF. The CDR3 nucleotides are TGTGCCAGCAGCTTCGGTCCAGCTGAAGCTTTCTTT.

In its sample, this clone was seen a few times. The genes are TRBV7-6 and TRBJ2-3; no definite D call. V shed 5 bases and J shed 2 bases, with 11 bases lying between them. Germline V CDR1 and CDR2: SGHVS, FNYEAQ. The CDR3 runs to 14 residues. This CDR3 is CASSQMEITDTQYF. CDR3 nucleotide sequence: TGTGCCAGCAGCCAAATGGAAATCACAGATACGCAGTATTTT.

This rearrangement joins TRBV25-1 to TRBJ2-2; the match to TRBD2 covers 7 bases. Germline-derived CDR1 and CDR2 are MGHDK and SYGVNS. The CDR3 contains 15 residues. V was clipped by 3 bases and J by 6 bases; unmatched bases: 7. Written as DNA, the CDR3 is TGTGCCAGCAGTGATCCGGGGAGGGCGGCCGGGGAGCTGTTTTTT. Translation gives CASSDPGRAAGELFF.

This clone has a handful of counts. The chain couples TRBV4-3 to TRBJ2-3, with TRBD1 matching over 9 bases. This CDR3 region has 16 residues. After removal of 1 base from V and 1 base from J, the junction contained 3 bases not matched to a gene. The V gene's germline CDR1 is LGHNA and CDR2 YSLEER. CDR3 amino acids: CASSQGRDRGTDTQYF. The CDR3 coding sequence is TGCGCCAGCAGCCAAGGGAGGGACAGGGGCACAGATACGCAGTATTTT.

This clone was observed a handful of times. The V and J genes are TRBV29-1 and TRBJ2-5, with 9 bases that match TRBD2. CDR3 size: 13 residues. CDR1 and CDR2 (germline): SQVTM, ANQGSEA. V trimming: 4 bases; J trimming: 1 base; junction bases outside the gene matches: 1. The CDR3: CSVGLAVQETQYF. The CDR3 DNA is TGCAGCGTTGGACTAGCGGTCCAAGAGACCCAGTACTTC. Full variable domain (missing parts from reference TRBV29-1 and TRBJ2-5): SAVISQKPSRDICQRGTSLTIQCQVDSQVTMMFWYRQQPGQSLTLIATANQGSEATYESGFVIDKFPISRPNLTFSTLTVSNMSPEDSSIYLCSVGLAVQETQYFGPGTRLLVL.

There are a few counts of this clone. The genes are TRBV15 and TRBJ2-5, with 9 bases identical to TRBD2. The germline V gene has CDR1 LNHNV and CDR2 YYDKDF (reference sequence). The CDR3 spans 15 residues. The V segment lost 2 bases and the J segment 5 bases; nucleotides outside the gene matches: 6. CDR3 DNA sequence: TGTGCCACCAGCAGAACGGGACTAGCATGGGAGACCCAGTACTTC. Protein: CATSRTGLAWETQYF.

The chain couples TRBV6-6 to TRBJ2-5, with D hard to call. Trimming shortened V by 8 bases and J by 4 bases, and 14 bases separated the two germline ends. CDR1 and CDR2 from the germline V gene are MNHNY and SVGAGI (reference sequence). The CDR3 spans 13 residues. The CDR3 protein is CASRLAMAETQYF. The CDR3 DNA is TGTGCCAGCCGTTTAGCAATGGCAGAGACCCAGTACTTC.

This clone has just a few counts. The gene calls are TRBV11-2 and TRBJ2-3; 7 positions match TRBD2. The trim removed 5 bases at V and 3 bases at J, leaving 8 bases unmatched. The CDR3 runs 15 residues. Germline CDR1 reads SGHAT; CDR2 reads FQNNGV. The CDR3 sequence is CASSPGGRGTDTQYF. The DNA for the CDR3 is TGTGCCAGCAGCCCAGGTGGGCGGGGGACAGATACGCAGTATTTT.

The chain employs TRBV11-2 and TRBJ1-2, with D perhaps TRBD1 (6 bases). The V gene's germline CDR1 is SGHAT and CDR2 FQNNGV. This CDR3 region has 12 residues. V dropped 3 bases and J dropped 6 bases, with 8 bases sitting between them. DNA of the CDR3: TGTGCCAGCAGCTTTGAGGGGGATGGCTACACCTTC. Translating gives CASSFEGDGYTF.

This clone appeared a few times. Germline and junction disagree at one end, which may indicate a read error. This chain joins TRBV27 and TRBJ1-2; D unresolved. CDR1 and CDR2 from the germline V gene are MNHEY and SMNVEV (reference sequence). This CDR3 region has 15 residues. DNA for the CDR3: TGTGCCATCAGTAGAGTTACGGGGAGCGACTATGGCTACACCTTC. This codes for CAISRVTGSDYGYTF.